This is a list of T cell receptor beta chains from one sample in a study of beta chain features in type 1 diabetes. The repertoire was sequenced with immunoSEQ multiplex PCR; TCRdb's copy has only in-frame clones and lacks some. This table has about 340,000 clones, around 9% appearing once. The sample consisted of central memory CD4+ T cells from blood. Receptors originate from a man aged 25 to 40 with type 1 diabetes. CDR3s include the opening cysteine and the closing phenylalanine or tryptophan. D genes are given only for firm matches. The size field is filled for only some rows; it gives once, few, many or a size class.

abundance	d_gene	v_gene	CDR3aa
few	NA	TRBV5-6	CASSLEGITEAFF
NA	NA	TRBV18	CASSPPGKAYEQYF
few	TRBD1	TRBV30	CAWSGQGEETQYF
NA	NA	TRBV5-8	CASSLGENQPQHF
NA	NA	TRBV14	CASSLARANYGYTF
many	NA	TRBV7-9	CASSFGHSYEQYF
few	NA	TRBV11-3	CASSLDGGNTEAFF
many	NA	TRBV18	CASSGSENTGELFF
few	NA	TRBV6-5	CASSFGQPGNTIYF
few	NA	TRBV28	CASSFKAGINQPQHF
few	NA	TRBV6-5	CASGRQGIYNEQFF
few	NA	TRBV20-1	CSARRNYEQYF
few	NA	TRBV5-1	CASSLEGSQPQHF
NA	NA	TRBV28	CANSHITPQHF
few	NA	TRBV27	CASSPWGKEETQYF
NA	NA	TRBV5-1	CASSLGQSTDTQYF
NA	NA	TRBV30	CAWISRGSGELFF
few	NA	TRBV6-5	CASSYSTSSHNEQFF
NA	NA	TRBV28	CASTGTTGLYDNSPLHF
NA	TRBD2	TRBV18	CASSQTSNNEQFF
NA	NA	TRBV7-2	CASSPGGAREKLFF
NA	NA	TRBV7-2	CASSLVGGSTDTQYF
NA	NA	TRBV6-5	CASSAGSTYEQYF
NA	TRBD1	TRBV5-1	CASSLLTGDDTGELFF
few	TRBD2	TRBV9	CASSVTSAARTDTQYF
few	NA	TRBV16	CASSPPTGDGNTIYF
few	NA	TRBV29-1	CSVEGSSTDTQYF
few	NA	TRBV2	CASSVAGDTEAFF
few	NA	TRBV5-1	CASSLGSPDTQYF
few	TRBD2	TRBV5-6	CASSSPREGGRETQYF
many	NA	TRBV19	CASSIGVRRGDEQFF
few	NA	TRBV7-2	CASSLVAGRQETQYF
few	NA	TRBV19	CASSIARAPDTQYF
NA	NA	TRBV28	CASVSGGFGYTF
NA	NA	TRBV2	CASIRVPNYGYTF
NA	TRBD1	TRBV2	CASSEARTGGNEQFF
NA	NA	TRBV18	CASSPPLTGTYEQYF
NA	NA	TRBV7-2	CASSLRSQNYGYTF
NA	TRBD2	TRBV5-6	CASSFSGTEYYEQYF
NA	NA	TRBV7-8	CASSTGPNTIYF
NA	NA	TRBV4-3	CASSQNWPDEQYF
few	NA	TRBV7-8	CASSPGLGTYNSPLHF
NA	TRBD1	TRBV30	CAWTRGGTEAFF
few	TRBD1	TRBV28	CASSSLGTGGANTEAFF
many	TRBD1	TRBV2	CASSRRTSGGRQETQYF
few	NA	TRBV5-1	CASSLFSGEDNEQFF
NA	TRBD1	TRBV5-1	CASSVGQSTDTQYF
NA	NA	TRBV5-1	CASSSDFYNEQFF
NA	NA	TRBV28	CASSSQDLAKNIQYF
few	NA	TRBV21-1	CASSKYVLQEYNEQFF
many	NA	TRBV9	CASSPRPSSVNEQFF